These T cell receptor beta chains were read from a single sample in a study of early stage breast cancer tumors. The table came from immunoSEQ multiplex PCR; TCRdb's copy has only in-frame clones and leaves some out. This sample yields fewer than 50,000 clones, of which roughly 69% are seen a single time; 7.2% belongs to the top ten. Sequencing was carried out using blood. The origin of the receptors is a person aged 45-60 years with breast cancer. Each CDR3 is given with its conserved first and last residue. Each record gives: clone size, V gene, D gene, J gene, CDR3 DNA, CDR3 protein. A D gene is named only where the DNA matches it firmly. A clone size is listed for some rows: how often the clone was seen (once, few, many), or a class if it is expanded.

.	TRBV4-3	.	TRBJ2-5	TGCGCCAGCAGCCAAGATGTTGGGGCCGGTAGGGAGACCCAGTACTTC	CASSQDVGAGRETQYF
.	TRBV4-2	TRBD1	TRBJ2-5	TGTGCCAGCAGCCAACCCGGGGGACAGGGGCAAGAGACCCAGTACTTC	CASSQPGGQGQETQYF
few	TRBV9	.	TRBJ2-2	TGTGCCAGCAGCGGACTCAACACCGGGGAGCTGTTTTTT	CASSGLNTGELFF
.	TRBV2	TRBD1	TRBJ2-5	TGTGCCAGCATGCGACAGGGACAAGAGACCCAGTACTTC	CASMRQGQETQYF
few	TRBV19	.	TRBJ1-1	TGTGCCAGTAGTATGGAGAGGAACACTGAAGCTTTCTTT	CASSMERNTEAFF
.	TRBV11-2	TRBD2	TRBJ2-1	TGTGCCAGCAGCTTAGAGCGGGGGGGCGACTATGAGCAGTTCTTC	CASSLERGGDYEQFF
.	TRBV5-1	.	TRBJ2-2	TGCGCCAGCAGCCCGGGACAGCGGGACACCGGGGAGCTGTTTTTT	CASSPGQRDTGELFF
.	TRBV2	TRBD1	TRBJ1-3	TGTGCCAGCAGTGCGGGACAGTACTCTGGAAACACCATATATTTT	CASSAGQYSGNTIYF
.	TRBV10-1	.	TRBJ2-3	TGCGCCAGCAGTGGGAGGCGATCGGGCACAGATACGCAGTATTTT	CASSGRRSGTDTQYF
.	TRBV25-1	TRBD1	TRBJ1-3	TGTGCCAGCAGTACAGGGGAGTGGAACACCATATATTTT	CASSTGEWNTIYF
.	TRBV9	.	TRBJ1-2	TGTGCCAGCAGCGTTCGGTCTGATGGCTACACCTTC	CASSVRSDGYTF
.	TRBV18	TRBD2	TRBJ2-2	TGTGCCAGCTCACCACGGAGGTCAGCGGGAATGGACACCGGGGAGCTGTTTTTT	CASSPRRSAGMDTGELFF
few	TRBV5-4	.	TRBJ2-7	TGTGCCAGCAGCTGGGGGCGGGAGCAGTACTTC	CASSWGREQYF
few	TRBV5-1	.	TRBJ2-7	TGCGCCAGCAGCTTGGTGGCGGGTGAGGACGAGCAGTACTTC	CASSLVAGEDEQYF
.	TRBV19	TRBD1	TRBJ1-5	TGTGCCAGTAGTATAGATGCCCATCTGACAGGGGCGAATCAGCCCCAGCATTTT	CASSIDAHLTGANQPQHF
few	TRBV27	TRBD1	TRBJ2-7	TGTGCCAGCAGCCGGACAGGGGGCTATAACGAGCAGTACTTC	CASSRTGGYNEQYF
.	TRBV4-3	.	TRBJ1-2	TGCGCCAGCAGCCAAGAACAGAGGGTTGTTTATGGCTACACCTTC	CASSQEQRVVYGYTF
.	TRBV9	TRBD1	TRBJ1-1	TGTGCCAGCAGCGTATCCGGGACAGGGCGTAAAGACACTGAAGCTTTCTTT	CASSVSGTGRKDTEAFF
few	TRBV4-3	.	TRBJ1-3	TGCGCCAGCAGCCAAGAAGCGCAGAGCTCTGGAAACACCATATATTTT	CASSQEAQSSGNTIYF
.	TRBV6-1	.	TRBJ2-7	TGTGCCAGCAGTAAAAACAGGGCCCACTACGAGCAGTACTTC	CASSKNRAHYEQYF
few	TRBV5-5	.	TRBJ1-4	TGTGCCAGCTCAATTGCAACTAATGAAAAACTGTTTTTT	CASSIATNEKLFF
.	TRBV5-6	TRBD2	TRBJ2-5	TGTGCCAGCGCGGGGGGCCTCCCGAACAAGTACCAAGAGACCCAGTACTTC	CASAGGLPNKYQETQYF
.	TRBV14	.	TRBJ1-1	TGTGCCAGCAGCCAAGAAAAACAGGGCCACCCCTTCTTCTTT	CASSQEKQGHPFFF
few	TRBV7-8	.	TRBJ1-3	TGTGCCAGCAGCCGACTTCGGGGTGGTGGAAACACCATATATTTT	CASSRLRGGGNTIYF
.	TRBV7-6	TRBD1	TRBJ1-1	TGTGCCAGCAGCCAAGGGACAGCGGCCGAAGCTTTCTTT	CASSQGTAAEAFF
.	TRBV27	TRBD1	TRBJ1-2	TGTGCCAGCAGGCAAGACAGGGACTATGGCTACACCTTC	CASRQDRDYGYTF
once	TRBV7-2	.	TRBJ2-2	TGTGCCAGCAGCTTAGTCGGAGGGTCAAACACCGGGGAGCTGTTTTTT	CASSLVGGSNTGELFF
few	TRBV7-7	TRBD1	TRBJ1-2	TGTGCTAGCAGTCCCGGGACAGGGGTTGGCTATGGCTACACCTTC	CASSPGTGVGYGYTF
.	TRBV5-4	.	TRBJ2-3	TGTGCCAGCAGCTTGGACTATTTAAGCACAGATACGCAGTATTTT	CASSLDYLSTDTQYF
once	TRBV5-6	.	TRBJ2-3	TGTGCCAGCAGTGGAGGGATGGGGGAGGCCTTCACAGATACGCAGTATTTT	CASSGGMGEAFTDTQYF
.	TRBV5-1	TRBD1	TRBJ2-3	TGCGCCAGCAGCTCTTTCCAGGGGGTAAGGTCAGATACGCAGTATTTT	CASSSFQGVRSDTQYF
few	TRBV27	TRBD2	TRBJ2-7	TGTGCCAGCAGTTTGAATAGCGGGAGAGGCGAGCAGTACTTC	CASSLNSGRGEQYF
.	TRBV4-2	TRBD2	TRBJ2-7	TGTGCCAGCAGCCAAGGCCAGGGACTAGTGTTTTACGAGCAGTACTTC	CASSQGQGLVFYEQYF
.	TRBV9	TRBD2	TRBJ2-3	TGTGCCAGCAGGACTAGCGGATCAGATACGCAGTATTTT	CASRTSGSDTQYF
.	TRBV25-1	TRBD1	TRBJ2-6	TGTGCCAGCAGTGTTGACAGGGACCACTCTGGGGCCAACGTCCTGACTTTC	CASSVDRDHSGANVLTF
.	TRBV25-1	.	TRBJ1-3	TGTGCCAGCAGTGACGGAGGGACTGGAAACACCATATATTTT	CASSDGGTGNTIYF
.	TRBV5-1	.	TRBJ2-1	TGCGCCAGCAGCTTGGCCCAGTCCCGCAATGAGCAGTTCTTC	CASSLAQSRNEQFF
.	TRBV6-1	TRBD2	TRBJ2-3	TGTGCCAGCAGTGGACTAGCGGGATCTACAGATACGCAGTATTTT	CASSGLAGSTDTQYF
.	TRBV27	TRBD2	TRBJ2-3	TGTGCCAGCAGTTTATATAGCGGGATTGCAGATACGCAGTATTTT	CASSLYSGIADTQYF
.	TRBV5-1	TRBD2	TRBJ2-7	TGCGCCAGCAGCATTGTGGTTAGCGGGAGCGGGTCGGCCGAGCAGTACTTC	CASSIVVSGSGSAEQYF
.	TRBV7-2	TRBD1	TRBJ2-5	TGTGCCAGCAGCACAGGGACAGGGTTAGCGGAGACCCAGTACTTC	CASSTGTGLAETQYF
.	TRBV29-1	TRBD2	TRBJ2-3	TGCAGCGGGACTAGCGGGAGAGATACGCAGTATTTT	CSGTSGRDTQYF
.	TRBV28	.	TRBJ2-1	TGTGCCAGCATCCTGGGCGGGGCGGCCGGCAATGAGCAGTTCTTC	CASILGGAAGNEQFF
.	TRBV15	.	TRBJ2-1	TGTGCCACCAGCAGAGAGGGCGGGGGCAGTCTCTCCTACAATGAGCAGTTCTTC	CATSREGGGSLSYNEQFF
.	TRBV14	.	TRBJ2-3	TGTGCCAGCAGCCAAGTAAATACGCAGTATTTT	CASSQVNTQYF
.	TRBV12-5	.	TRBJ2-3	TGTGCTAGTGTTGCTAGCGGCACAGATACGCAGTATTTT	CASVASGTDTQYF
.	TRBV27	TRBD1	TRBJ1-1	TGTGCCAGCAGAGCGAATCAGGGGGCAGGTGAAGCTTTCTTT	CASRANQGAGEAFF
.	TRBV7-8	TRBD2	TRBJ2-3	TGTGCCAGCAGCTTAGAGCGGGGGGGCTCAGATACGCAGTATTTT	CASSLERGGSDTQYF
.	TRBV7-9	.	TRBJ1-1	TGTGCCAGCAGCCCGGACAGCGCCACTGAAGCTTTCTTT	CASSPDSATEAFF
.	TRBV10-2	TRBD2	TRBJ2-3	TGCGCCAGCAAAGCGGGAGGCACAGATACGCAGTATTTT	CASKAGGTDTQYF
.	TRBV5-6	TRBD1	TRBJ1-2	TGTGCCAGCAGGGTAGACAGGGGCCGGGGTTACACCTTC	CASRVDRGRGYTF